This T cell receptor beta chain was sequenced for a study of regulatory T cells in long-lasting Graves disease. Regarding the study as a whole: Between persistent patients, a few thousand public clonotypes were shared, exceeding the roughly 1,000 shared between new patients. Sampling was limited to peripheral blood rather than thyroid tissue.

Researchers made TCR beta libraries by using iRepertoire HTBI primers and running Arm-PCR on CDR3 regions. TCRdb ran MiXCR on the multiplex PCR reads and lists one entry per CDR3 protein. The sample shows around 500,000 distinct CDR3 sequences, 20% to 25% of them seen only once. Described time point: persistent/refractory GD, antithyroid drugs over 5 years with positive TRAb. After RNA was extracted from PBMCs, the TCR library was made from it. Patients came from an endocrinology department in Xi'an, China. Staff drew roughly 9 milliliters of peripheral blood into EDTA tubes. This clonotype has a count of ten or more. Its antigen is not identified. The CDR3 runs 13 residues. Germline CDR1 SNHLY, CDR2 FYNNEI. Trimming removed 4 bases from V and 5 bases from J, with 11 bases in between.

The rearrangement uses TRBV2 and TRBJ2-5; tentatively, D is TRBD2 (5 bases). The specimen comprised peripheral blood mononuclear cells (PBMCs), sampled when the disease was refractory, from a patient treated with antithyroid drugs. This clonotype was obtained from a female donor with Graves disease. The CDR3 nucleotides are TGTGCCAGCAGTGGGGTAGGAGGCGAGACCCAGTACTTC. Translated, it gives CASSGVGGETQYF.